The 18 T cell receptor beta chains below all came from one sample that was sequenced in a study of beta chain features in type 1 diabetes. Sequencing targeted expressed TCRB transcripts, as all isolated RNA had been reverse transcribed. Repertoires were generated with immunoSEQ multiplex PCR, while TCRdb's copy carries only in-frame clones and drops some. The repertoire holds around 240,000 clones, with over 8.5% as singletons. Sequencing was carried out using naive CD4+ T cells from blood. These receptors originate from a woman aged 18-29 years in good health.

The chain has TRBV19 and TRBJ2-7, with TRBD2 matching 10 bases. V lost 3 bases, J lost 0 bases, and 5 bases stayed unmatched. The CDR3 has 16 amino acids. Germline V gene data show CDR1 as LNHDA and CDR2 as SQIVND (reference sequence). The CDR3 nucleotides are TGTGCCAGTAGTATGGGGACTAGCGCTGACTCCTACGAGCAGTACTTC. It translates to CASSMGTSADSYEQYF.

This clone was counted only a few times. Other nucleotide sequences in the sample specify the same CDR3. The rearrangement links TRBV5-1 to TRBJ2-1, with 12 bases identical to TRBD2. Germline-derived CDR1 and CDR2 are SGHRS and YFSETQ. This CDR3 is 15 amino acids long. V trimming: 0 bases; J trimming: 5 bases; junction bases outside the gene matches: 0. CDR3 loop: CASSLGLAGDNEQFF. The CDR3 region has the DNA TGCGCCAGCAGCTTGGGACTAGCGGGAGACAATGAGCAGTTCTTC. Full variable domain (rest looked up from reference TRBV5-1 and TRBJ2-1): KAGVTQTPRYLIKTRGQQVTLSCSPISGHRSVSWYQQTPGQGLQFLFEYFSETQRNKGNFPGRFSGRQFSNSRSEMNVSTLELGDSALYLCASSLGLAGDNEQFFGPGTRLTVL.

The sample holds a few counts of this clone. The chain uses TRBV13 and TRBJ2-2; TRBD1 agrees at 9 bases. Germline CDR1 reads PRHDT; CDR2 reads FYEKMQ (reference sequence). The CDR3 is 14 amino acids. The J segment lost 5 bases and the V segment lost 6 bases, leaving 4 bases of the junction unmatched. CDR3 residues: CASRQGATTGELFF. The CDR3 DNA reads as TGTGCCAGCAGACAGGGGGCGACAACCGGGGAGCTGTTTTTT.

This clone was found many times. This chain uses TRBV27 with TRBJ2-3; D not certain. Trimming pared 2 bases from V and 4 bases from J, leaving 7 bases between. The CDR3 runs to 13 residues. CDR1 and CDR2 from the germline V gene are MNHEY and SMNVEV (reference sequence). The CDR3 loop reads CASSLRGADTQYF. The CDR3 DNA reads TGTGCCAGCAGTTTACGAGGTGCAGATACGCAGTATTTT.

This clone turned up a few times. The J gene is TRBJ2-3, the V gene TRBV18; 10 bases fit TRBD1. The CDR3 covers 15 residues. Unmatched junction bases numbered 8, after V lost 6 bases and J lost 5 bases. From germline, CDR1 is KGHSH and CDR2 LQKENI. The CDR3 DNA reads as TGTGCCAGCTCCGTCGGGACAGGGGCCATAGATACGCAGTATTTT. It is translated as CASSVGTGAIDTQYF.

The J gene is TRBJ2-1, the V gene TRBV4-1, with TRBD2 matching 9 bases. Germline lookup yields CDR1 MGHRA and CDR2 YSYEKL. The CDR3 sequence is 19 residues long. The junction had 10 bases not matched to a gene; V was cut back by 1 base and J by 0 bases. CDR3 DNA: TGCGCCAGCAGCCAAGCGGGCGGGGGGGCCATGGGCTCCTACAATGAGCAGTTCTTC. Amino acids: CASSQAGGGAMGSYNEQFF.

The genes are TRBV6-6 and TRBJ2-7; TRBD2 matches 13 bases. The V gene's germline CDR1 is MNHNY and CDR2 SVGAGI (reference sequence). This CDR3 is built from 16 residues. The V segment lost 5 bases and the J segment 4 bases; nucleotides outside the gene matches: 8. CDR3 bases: TGTGCCAGCAGTAGATACGGGACTAGCGGGACTTACGAGCAGTACTTC. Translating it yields CASSRYGTSGTYEQYF.

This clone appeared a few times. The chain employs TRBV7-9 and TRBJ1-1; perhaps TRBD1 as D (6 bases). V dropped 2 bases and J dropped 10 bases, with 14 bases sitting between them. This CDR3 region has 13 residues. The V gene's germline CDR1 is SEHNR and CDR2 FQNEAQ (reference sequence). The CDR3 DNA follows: TGTGCCAGCAGCTTAAAACCGGACAGCCCAGCTTTCTTT. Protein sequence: CASSLKPDSPAFF.

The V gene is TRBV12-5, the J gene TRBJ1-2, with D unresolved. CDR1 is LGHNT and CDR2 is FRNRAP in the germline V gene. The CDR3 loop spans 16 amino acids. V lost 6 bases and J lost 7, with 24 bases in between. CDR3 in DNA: TGTGCTAGTGGCCCTCCCATGGACTCGACGAAATCTGGCTACACCTTC. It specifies CASGPPMDSTKSGYTF. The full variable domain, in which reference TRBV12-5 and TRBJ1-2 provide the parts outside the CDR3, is DARVTQTPRHKVTEMGQEVTMRCQPILGHNTVFWYRQTMMQGLELLAYFRNRAPLDDSGMPKDRFSAEMPDATLATLKIQPSEPRDSAVYFCASGPPMDSTKSGYTFGSGTRLTVV.

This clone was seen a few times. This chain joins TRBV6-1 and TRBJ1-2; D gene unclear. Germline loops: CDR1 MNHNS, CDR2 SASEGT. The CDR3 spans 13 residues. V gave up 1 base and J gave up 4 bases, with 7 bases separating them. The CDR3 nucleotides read TGTGCCAGCAGTGAAGTGGCACCCTATGGCTACACCTTC. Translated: CASSEVAPYGYTF.

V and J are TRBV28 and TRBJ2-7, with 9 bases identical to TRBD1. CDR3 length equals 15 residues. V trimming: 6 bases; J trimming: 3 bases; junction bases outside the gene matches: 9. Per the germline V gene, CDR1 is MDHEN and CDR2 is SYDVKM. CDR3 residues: CASRHRDRDRYEQYF. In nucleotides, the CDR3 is TGTGCCAGCAGACACCGGGACAGGGATCGCTACGAGCAGTACTTC.

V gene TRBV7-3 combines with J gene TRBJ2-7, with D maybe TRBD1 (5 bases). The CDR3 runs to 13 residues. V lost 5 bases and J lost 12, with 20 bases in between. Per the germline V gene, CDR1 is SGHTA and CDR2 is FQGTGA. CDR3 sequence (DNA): TGTGCCAGCAGCCCTGGACACGGCCTTACTTCGTACTTC. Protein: CASSPGHGLTSYF.

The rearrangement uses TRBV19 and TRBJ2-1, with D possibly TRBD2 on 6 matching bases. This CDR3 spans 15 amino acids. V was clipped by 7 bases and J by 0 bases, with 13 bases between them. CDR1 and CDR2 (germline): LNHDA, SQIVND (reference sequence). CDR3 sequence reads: CASNHRRGSYNEQFF. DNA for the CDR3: TGTGCCAGTAATCATAGGAGGGGCTCCTACAATGAGCAGTTCTTC.

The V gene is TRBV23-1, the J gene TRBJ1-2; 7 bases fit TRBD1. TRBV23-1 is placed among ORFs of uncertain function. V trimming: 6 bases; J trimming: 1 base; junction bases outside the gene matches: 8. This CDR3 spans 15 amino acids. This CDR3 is CASSSGQSCNYGYTF. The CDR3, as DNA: TGCGCCAGCAGCTCGGGACAGTCTTGTAACTATGGCTACACCTTC.

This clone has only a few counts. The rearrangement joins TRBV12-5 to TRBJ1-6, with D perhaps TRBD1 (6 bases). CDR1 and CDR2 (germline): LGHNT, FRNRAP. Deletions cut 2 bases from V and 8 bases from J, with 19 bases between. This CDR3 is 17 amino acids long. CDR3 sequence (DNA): TGTGCTAGTGGTTTGACTACAGGGCTTCCCCGGGATTCACCCCTCCACTTT. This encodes CASGLTTGLPRDSPLHF.

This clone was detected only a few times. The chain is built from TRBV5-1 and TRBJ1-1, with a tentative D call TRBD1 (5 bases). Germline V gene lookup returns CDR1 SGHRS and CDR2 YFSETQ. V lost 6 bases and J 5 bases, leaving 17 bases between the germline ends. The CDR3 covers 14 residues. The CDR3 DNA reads TGCGCCAGCACCCGGGACTCCGAGGGGACTGAAGCTTTCTTT. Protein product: CASTRDSEGTEAFF.

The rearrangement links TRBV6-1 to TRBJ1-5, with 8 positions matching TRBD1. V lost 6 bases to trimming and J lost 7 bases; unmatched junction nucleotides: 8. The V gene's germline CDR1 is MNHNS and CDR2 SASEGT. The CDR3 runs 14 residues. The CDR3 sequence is CASRPPGGGQPQHF. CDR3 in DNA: TGTGCCAGCAGGCCCCCAGGGGGCGGCCAGCCCCAGCATTTT.

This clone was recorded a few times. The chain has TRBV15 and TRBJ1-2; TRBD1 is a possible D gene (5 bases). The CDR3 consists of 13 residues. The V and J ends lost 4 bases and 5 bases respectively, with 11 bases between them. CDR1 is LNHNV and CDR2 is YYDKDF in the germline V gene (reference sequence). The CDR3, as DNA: TGTGCCACCAGCAAGAGACAGACATATGGCTACACCTTC. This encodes CATSKRQTYGYTF.